The entry below gives a single TCR beta chain sequence along with its context. The data originate from a study of PD-L1 blockade in urothelial cancer. The data were produced by immunoSEQ multiplex PCR, yet TCRdb's version contains in-frame clones alone and is incomplete. The sample records 25,000 to 30,000 clones, 70% to 90% being singletons. Germline values: CDR1 MNHEY, CDR2 SVGAGI. The ends lost 6 bases at V and 8 bases at J; junction bases unmatched: 6. The CDR3 is made up of 15 amino acids. The sequencing here drew on PBMCs, taken around atezolizumab (anti-PD-L1) treatment. The clonotype was recovered from a man aged 50 to 60 with urothelial cancer. This sequence joins TRBV6-5 and TRBJ2-1; TRBD2 agrees at 14 bases. CDR3 loop: CASRLTSGGVYEQFF. Here the CDR3 DNA reads TGTGCCAGCAGACTGACTAGCGGGGGGGTCTATGAGCAGTTCTTC.